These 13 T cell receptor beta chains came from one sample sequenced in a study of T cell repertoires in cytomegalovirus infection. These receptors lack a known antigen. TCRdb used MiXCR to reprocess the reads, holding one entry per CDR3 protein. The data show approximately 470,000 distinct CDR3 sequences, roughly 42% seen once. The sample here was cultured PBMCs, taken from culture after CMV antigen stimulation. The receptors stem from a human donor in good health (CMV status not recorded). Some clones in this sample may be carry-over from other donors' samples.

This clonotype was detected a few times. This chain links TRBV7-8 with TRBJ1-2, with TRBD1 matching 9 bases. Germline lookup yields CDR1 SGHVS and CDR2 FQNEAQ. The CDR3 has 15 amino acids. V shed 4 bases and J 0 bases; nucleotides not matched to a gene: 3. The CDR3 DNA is TGTGCCAGCAGCTATACAGGGGGCCCTAACTATGGCTACACCTTC. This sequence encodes CASSYTGGPNYGYTF.

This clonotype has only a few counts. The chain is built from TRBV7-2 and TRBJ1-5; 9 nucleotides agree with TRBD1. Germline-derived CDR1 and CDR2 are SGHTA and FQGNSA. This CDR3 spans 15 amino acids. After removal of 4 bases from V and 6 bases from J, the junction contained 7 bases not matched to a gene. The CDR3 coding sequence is TGTGCCAGCAGCTCGGGACAGGGTGTAGGTCAGCCCCAGCATTTT. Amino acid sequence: CASSSGQGVGQPQHF.

In DNA, the CDR3 is TGTGCCTCAAGACAGGGTCGAAACACCATATATTTT. Protein product: CASRQGRNTIYF. The rearrangement uses TRBV2 and TRBJ1-3; TRBD1 agrees at 7 bases. After removal of 11 bases from V and 5 bases from J, the junction contained 6 bases not matched to a gene. CDR1 is SNHLY, CDR2 FYNNEI, per germline. The CDR3 has 12 amino acids.

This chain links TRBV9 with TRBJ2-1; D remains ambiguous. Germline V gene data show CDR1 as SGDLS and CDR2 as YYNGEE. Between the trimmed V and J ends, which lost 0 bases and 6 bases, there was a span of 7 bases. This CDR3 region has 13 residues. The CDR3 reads CASSVATGNEQFF. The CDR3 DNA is TGTGCCAGCAGCGTAGCTACCGGCAATGAGCAGTTCTTC.

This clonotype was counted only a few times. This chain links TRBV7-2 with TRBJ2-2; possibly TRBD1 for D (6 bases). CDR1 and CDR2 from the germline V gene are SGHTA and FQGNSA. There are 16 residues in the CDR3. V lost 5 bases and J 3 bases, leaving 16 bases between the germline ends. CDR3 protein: CASSLTGSIYTGELFF. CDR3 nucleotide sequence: TGTGCCAGCAGCCTTACAGGGTCCATCTACACCGGGGAGCTGTTTTTT. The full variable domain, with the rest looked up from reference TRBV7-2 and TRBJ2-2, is GAGVSQSPSNKVTEKGKDVELRCDPISGHTALYWYRQSLGQGLEFLIYFQGNSAPDKSGLPSDRFSAERTGGSVSTLTIQRTQQEDSAVYLCASSLTGSIYTGELFFGEGSRLTVL.

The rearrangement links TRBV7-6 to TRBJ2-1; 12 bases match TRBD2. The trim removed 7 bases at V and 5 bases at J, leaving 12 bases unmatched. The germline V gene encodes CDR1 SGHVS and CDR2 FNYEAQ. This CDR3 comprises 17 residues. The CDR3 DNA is TGTGCCAGCACCCCCCCTACTAGCGGGAGGTCCGACAATGAGCAGTTCTTC. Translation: CASTPPTSGRSDNEQFF.

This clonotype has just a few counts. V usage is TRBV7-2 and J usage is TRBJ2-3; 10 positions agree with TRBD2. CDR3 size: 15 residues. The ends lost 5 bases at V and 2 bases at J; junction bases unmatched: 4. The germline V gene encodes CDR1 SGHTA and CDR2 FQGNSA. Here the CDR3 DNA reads TGTGCCAGCAGCCGGACTAGCGGAAACACAGATACGCAGTATTTT. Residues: CASSRTSGNTDTQYF.

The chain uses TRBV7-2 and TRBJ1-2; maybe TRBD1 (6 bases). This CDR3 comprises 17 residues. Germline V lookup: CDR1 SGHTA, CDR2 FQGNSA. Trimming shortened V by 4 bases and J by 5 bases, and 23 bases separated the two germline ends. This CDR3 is CASSSPSRGYWWYGYTF. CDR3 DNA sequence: TGTGCCAGCAGCTCCCCGTCAAGGGGGTACTGGTGGTATGGCTACACCTTC.

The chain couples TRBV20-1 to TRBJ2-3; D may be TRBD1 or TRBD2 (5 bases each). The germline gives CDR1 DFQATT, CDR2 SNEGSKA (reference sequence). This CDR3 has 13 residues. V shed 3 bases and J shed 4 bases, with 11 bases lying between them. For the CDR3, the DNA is TGCAGTGCTAGTTGGGGGAGCTCAGATACGCAGTATTTT. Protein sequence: CSASWGSSDTQYF.

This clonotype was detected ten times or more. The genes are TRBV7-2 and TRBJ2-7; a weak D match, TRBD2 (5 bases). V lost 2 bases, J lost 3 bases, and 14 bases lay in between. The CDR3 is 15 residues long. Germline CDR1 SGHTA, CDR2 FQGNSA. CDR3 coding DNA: TGTGCCAGCAGCTTATGGACGGGGTCGGACTACGAGCAGTACTTC. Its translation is CASSLWTGSDYEQYF.

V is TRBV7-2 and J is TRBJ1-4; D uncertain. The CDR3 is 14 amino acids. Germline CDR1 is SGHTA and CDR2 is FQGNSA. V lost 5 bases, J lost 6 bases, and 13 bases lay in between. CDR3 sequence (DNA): TGTGCCAGCAGCCTCCGGGCGCAGTATGAAAAACTGTTTTTT. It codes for CASSLRAQYEKLFF. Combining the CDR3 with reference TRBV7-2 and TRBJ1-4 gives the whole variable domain GAGVSQSPSNKVTEKGKDVELRCDPISGHTALYWYRQSLGQGLEFLIYFQGNSAPDKSGLPSDRFSAERTGGSVSTLTIQRTQQEDSAVYLCASSLRAQYEKLFFGSGTQLSVL.

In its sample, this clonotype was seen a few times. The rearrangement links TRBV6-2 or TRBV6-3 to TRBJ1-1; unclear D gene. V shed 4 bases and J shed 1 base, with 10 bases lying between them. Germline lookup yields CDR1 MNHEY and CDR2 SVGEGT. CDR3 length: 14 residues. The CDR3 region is CASSSLGANTEAFF. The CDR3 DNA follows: TGTGCCAGCAGTTCCCTAGGTGCGAACACTGAAGCTTTCTTT.

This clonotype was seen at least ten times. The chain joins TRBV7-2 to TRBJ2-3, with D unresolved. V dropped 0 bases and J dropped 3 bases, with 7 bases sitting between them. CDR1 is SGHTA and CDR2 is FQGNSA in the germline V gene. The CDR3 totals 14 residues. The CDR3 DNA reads TGTGCCAGCAGCTTAGCTCGCCAAACAGATACGCAGTATTTT. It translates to CASSLARQTDTQYF.